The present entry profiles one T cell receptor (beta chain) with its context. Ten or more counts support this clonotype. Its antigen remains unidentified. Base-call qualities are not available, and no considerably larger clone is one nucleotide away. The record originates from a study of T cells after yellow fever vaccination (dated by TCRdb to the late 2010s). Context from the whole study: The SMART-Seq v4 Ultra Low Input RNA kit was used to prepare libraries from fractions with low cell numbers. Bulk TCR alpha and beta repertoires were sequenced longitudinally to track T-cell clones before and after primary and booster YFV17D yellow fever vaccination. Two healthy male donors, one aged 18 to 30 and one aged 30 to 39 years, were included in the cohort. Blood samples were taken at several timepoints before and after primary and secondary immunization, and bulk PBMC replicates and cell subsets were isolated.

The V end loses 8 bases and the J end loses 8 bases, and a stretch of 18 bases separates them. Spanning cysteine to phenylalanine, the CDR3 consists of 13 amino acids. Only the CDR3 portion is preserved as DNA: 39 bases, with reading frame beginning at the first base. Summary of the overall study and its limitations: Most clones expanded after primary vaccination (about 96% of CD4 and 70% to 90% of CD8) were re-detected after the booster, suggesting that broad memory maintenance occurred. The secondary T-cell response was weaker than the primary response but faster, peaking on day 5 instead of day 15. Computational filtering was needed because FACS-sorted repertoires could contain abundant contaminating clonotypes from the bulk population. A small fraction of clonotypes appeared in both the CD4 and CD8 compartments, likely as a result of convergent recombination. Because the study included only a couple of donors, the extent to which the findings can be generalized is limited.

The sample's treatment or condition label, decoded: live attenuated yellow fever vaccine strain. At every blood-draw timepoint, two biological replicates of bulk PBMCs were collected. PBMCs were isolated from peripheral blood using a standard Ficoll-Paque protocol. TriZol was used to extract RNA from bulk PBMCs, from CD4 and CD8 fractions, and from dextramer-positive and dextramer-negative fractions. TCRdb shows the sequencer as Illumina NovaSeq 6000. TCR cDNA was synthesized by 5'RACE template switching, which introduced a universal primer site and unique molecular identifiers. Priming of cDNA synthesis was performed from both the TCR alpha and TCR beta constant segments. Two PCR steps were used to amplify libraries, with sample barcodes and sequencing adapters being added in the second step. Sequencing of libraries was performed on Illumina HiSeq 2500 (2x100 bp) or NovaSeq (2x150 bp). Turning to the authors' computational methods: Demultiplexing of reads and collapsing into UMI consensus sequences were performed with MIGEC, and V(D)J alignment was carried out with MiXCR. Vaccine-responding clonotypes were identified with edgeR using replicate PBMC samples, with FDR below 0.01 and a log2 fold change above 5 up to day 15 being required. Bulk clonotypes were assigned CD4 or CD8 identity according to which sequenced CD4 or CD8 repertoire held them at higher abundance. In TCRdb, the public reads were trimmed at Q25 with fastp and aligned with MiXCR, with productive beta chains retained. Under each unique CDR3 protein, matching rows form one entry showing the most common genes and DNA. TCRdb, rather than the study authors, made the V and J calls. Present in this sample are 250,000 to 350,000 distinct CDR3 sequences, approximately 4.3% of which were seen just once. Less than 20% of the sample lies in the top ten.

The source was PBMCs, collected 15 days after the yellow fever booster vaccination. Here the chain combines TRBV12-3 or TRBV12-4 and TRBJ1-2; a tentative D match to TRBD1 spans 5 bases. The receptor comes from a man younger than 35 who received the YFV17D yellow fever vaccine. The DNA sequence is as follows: TGTGCCAGCGTGGGGTCTGGTTGGGGCGGCTACACCTTC. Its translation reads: CASVGSGWGGYTF.